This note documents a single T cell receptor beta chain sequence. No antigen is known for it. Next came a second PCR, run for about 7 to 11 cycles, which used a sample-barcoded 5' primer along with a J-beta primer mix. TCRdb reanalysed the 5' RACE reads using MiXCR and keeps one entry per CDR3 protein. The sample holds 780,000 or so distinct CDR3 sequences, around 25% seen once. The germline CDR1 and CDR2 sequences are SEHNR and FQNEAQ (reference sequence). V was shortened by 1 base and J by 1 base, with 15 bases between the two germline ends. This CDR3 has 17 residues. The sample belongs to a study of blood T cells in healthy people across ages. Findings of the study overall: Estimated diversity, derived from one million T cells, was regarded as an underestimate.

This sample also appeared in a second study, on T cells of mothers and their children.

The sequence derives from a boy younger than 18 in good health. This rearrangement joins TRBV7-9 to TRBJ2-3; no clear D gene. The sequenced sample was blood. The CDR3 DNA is TGTGCCAGCAGCTTAGGCCAGGCAGGCCATCGCACAGATACGCAGTATTTT. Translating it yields CASSLGQAGHRTDTQYF.